Reported below is one TCR beta chain. The antigen is not known. The unexposed donors gave CD4+ T cells in about 2011-2018, prior to COVID-19. CD4+ T cells were isolated from the cells after around 9 days of culture. Unexposed-donor CD4+ T cells were probed with SARS-CoV-2 S/N and four cold-coronavirus spikes, cells permitting. Some 1.9 million PBMCs per well were cultured with roughly 10 IU/ml IL-2. The data originate from a study of CD4 T cells in relation to SARS-CoV-2 and coronaviruses. About the study: TCR beta CDR3s were sequenced after 10-day antigen culture of PBMCs.

The CDR3 extends over 13 amino acids. Deletions cut 6 bases from V and 4 bases from J, with 12 bases between. Looked up from germline, CDR1 is KGHSH and CDR2 is LQKENI. Clones were read by immunoSEQ multiplex PCR, and TCRdb kept only the in-frame ones, dropping some. The repertoire holds some 21,000 clones, 74% seen once, with around 12% in the top ten. This chain uses TRBV18 with TRBJ1-1, with D maybe TRBD1 (5 bases). This TCR was recovered from a human donor in good health. Specimen: CD4+ T cells from PBMCs, cultured in vitro. CDR3 amino acids: CASSQARGTEAFF. The CDR3 bases are TGTGCCAGCTCCCAGGCGAGGGGCACTGAAGCTTTCTTT.